These 31 T cell receptor beta chains share one sample of origin, sequenced in a study of cytomegalovirus exposure and HLA in healthy donors. The assay was immunoSEQ multiplex PCR, and TCRdb's table has in-frame clones only and misses some. The sample records roughly 270,000 clones, around 87% being singletons. The sequenced material came from PBMCs. The receptor set was obtained from a woman under 30 in good health and CMV-seronegative.

This clone has just a few counts. This sequence joins TRBV6-4 and TRBJ1-6; 7 bases map to TRBD1. The germline CDR1 and CDR2 sequences are MRHNA and SNTAGT. The CDR3 runs 16 residues. With 3 bases clipped from V and 7 bases from J, the junction kept 9 bases outside the gene matches. The CDR3 protein is CASSDSSGTANSPLHF. CDR3 nucleotides: TGTGCCAGCAGTGATTCCTCCGGGACAGCCAATTCACCCCTCCACTTT.

As to this clone: This same CDR3 is encoded by further DNA sequences in the sample. The chain carries TRBV4-1 and TRBJ2-1, with TRBD2 identical over 12 bases. In germline, CDR1 is MGHRA, CDR2 YSYEKL. V lost 0 bases and J lost 9; bases outside the gene matches: 6. The CDR3 sequence is 16 residues long. The CDR3 region is CASSQEGTSGRGEQFF. The CDR3 DNA reads as TGCGCCAGCAGCCAAGAAGGGACTAGCGGGCGGGGTGAGCAGTTCTTC.

The J gene is TRBJ1-1, the V gene TRBV27, with TRBD1 as a possible D gene (5 bases). The CDR3 spans 13 residues. V lost 9 bases and J 0 bases, leaving 11 bases between the germline ends. Germline V gene sequence: CDR1 MNHEY, CDR2 SMNVEV (reference sequence). The CDR3 spells CASIDSMNTEAFF. CDR3 DNA: TGTGCCAGTATAGACAGCATGAACACTGAAGCTTTCTTT.

V and J are TRBV27 and TRBJ2-3, with TRBD2 matching over 7 bases. The CDR3 contains 15 residues. In germline, CDR1 is MNHEY, CDR2 SMNVEV (reference sequence). V was pared by 5 bases and J by 0 bases, with 5 bases of the junction left unmatched. This CDR3 is CASSPSGTSTDTQYF. In nucleotides, the CDR3 is TGTGCCAGCAGTCCAAGCGGGACTAGCACAGATACGCAGTATTTT.

The chain has TRBV28 and TRBJ2-5; 9 nucleotides align to TRBD2. There are 14 residues in the CDR3. CDR1 is MDHEN and CDR2 is SYDVKM in the germline V gene. Trimming cost V 5 bases and J 4 bases; bases outside gene matches: 5. In DNA form, the CDR3 reads TGTGCCAGCAGTATAGCGGGAGATGCAGAGACCCAGTACTTC. Amino acid sequence: CASSIAGDAETQYF.

This clone was observed a handful of times. The CDR3 nucleotides read TGTGCCGGGAAAAGGGCAGGGACAGGCGGCTACACCTTC. This gives the protein CAGKRAGTGGYTF. This chain connects TRBV28 to TRBJ1-2; TRBD1 agrees at 8 bases. This CDR3 comprises 13 residues. CDR1 is MDHEN and CDR2 is SYDVKM in the germline V gene. Trimming took 11 bases from V and 8 from J; bases not matched to a gene: 13.

The genes are TRBV19 and TRBJ1-1, with 7 bases that match TRBD1. The V gene's germline CDR1 is LNHDA and CDR2 SQIVND (reference sequence). V was pared by 5 bases and J by 8 bases, with 5 bases of the junction left unmatched. This CDR3 comprises 12 residues. The CDR3 DNA follows: TGTGCCAGTAGTCGACAGGGTATCGAAGCTTTCTTT. Residues: CASSRQGIEAFF. Combining the CDR3 with reference TRBV19 and TRBJ1-1 gives the whole variable domain DGGITQSPKYLFRKEGQNVTLSCEQNLNHDAMYWYRQDPGQGLRLIYYSQIVNDFQKGDIAEGYSVSREKKESFPLTVTSAQKNPTAFYLCASSRQGIEAFFGQGTRLTVV.

This chain connects TRBV5-1 to TRBJ2-3; 9 nucleotides line up with TRBD2. Germline V gene sequence: CDR1 SGHRS, CDR2 YFSETQ. J lost 2 bases, V lost 1 base, and 5 bases had no gene match. The CDR3 extends over 16 amino acids. DNA for the CDR3: TGCGCCAGCAGCTTGAACCCTAGCGGGAACACAGATACGCAGTATTTT. Protein: CASSLNPSGNTDTQYF.

This clone has only a few counts. This chain links TRBV7-9 with TRBJ1-2; TRBD1 might be the D (5 bases). CDR1 SEHNR and CDR2 FQNEAQ come from the germline V gene (reference sequence). The CDR3 loop spans 15 amino acids. Trimming took 4 bases from V and 2 from J, leaving 14 bases between them. The CDR3 protein is CASSSPSTGNYGYTF. The CDR3 nucleotides read TGTGCCAGCAGCTCCCCGTCCACAGGAAACTATGGCTACACCTTC.

The chain has TRBV7-2 and TRBJ2-5; D not certain. The CDR3 runs to 17 residues. The germline V and J ends were trimmed by 5 bases and 2 bases, with 21 bases remaining between them. Germline V lookup: CDR1 SGHTA, CDR2 FQGNSA. DNA of the CDR3: TGTGCCAGCAGCCCCCCCCCGTTGTTAGCCGGTCAAGAGACCCAGTACTTC. Translating it yields CASSPPPLLAGQETQYF.

CDR3 bases: TGTGCCAGCAGCGCGGGACATGGGGACTACGAGCAGTACTTC. It is translated as CASSAGHGDYEQYF. The chain combines TRBV9 with TRBJ2-7; tentative D call: TRBD1 (6 bases). This CDR3 contains 14 residues. The V end was cut by 3 bases, the J end by 3 bases, with 13 bases between. The germline V gene has CDR1 SGDLS and CDR2 YYNGEE. The full variable domain, with the rest looked up from reference TRBV9 and TRBJ2-7, is DSGVTQTPKHLITATGQRVTLRCSPRSGDLSVYWYQQSLDQGLQFLIQYYNGEERAKGNILERFSAQQFPDLHSELNLSSLELGDSALYFCASSAGHGDYEQYFGPGTRLTVT.

The V call is TRBV6-5, the J call TRBJ1-5, with TRBD1 matching over 8 bases. Germline lookup yields CDR1 MNHEY and CDR2 SVGAGI. The CDR3 loop spans 15 amino acids. V shed 6 bases and J 2 bases; nucleotides not matched to a gene: 6. DNA for the CDR3: TGTGCCAGCAGACCAGGACAGGGAGGCAATCAGCCCCAGCATTTT. This encodes CASRPGQGGNQPQHF.

The V call is TRBV7-9, the J call TRBJ1-5; 7 nucleotides agree with TRBD1. In germline, CDR1 is SEHNR, CDR2 FQNEAQ (reference sequence). J was trimmed by 5 bases and V by 1 base; bases with no gene match: 5. This CDR3 contains 15 residues. This CDR3 reads CASSLGGGAHQPQHF. The DNA for the CDR3 is TGTGCCAGCAGCTTAGGAGGGGGCGCGCATCAGCCCCAGCATTTT.

V is TRBV6-6 and J is TRBJ1-1, with D possibly matching TRBD1 (5 bases). Germline CDR1 MNHNY, CDR2 SVGAGI (reference sequence). V lost 7 bases to trimming and J lost 4 bases, with 22 bases between them. This CDR3 has 16 residues. The CDR3: CASNDLPGKSSTEAFF. In DNA form, the CDR3 reads TGTGCCAGCAACGACCTACCAGGGAAATCGAGCACTGAAGCTTTCTTT.

The chain is built from TRBV7-2 and TRBJ2-5, with 7 positions matching TRBD2. Germline CDR1 SGHTA, CDR2 FQGNSA. The junction had 5 bases not matched to a gene; V was cut back by 1 base and J by 3 bases. The CDR3 consists of 15 residues. As DNA, the CDR3 is TGTGCCAGCAGCTTAGTCCAGGGAGGGGAAGAGACCCAGTACTTC. This gives the protein CASSLVQGGEETQYF.

The chain employs TRBV4-3 and TRBJ2-7, with 14 bases aligning to TRBD2. The CDR3 runs to 17 residues. The junction had 5 bases not matched to a gene; V was cut back by 0 bases and J by 4 bases. Germline lookup yields CDR1 LGHNA and CDR2 YSLEER. Here the CDR3 reads CASSQDRGLAGVYEQYF. In nucleotides, the CDR3 is TGCGCCAGCAGCCAAGATCGGGGACTAGCGGGAGTGTACGAGCAGTACTTC.

The chain joins TRBV2 to TRBJ2-1; D may be TRBD2 (5 bases). The germline gives CDR1 SNHLY, CDR2 FYNNEI. CDR3 length: 13 residues. Trimming took off 11 bases at V and 4 bases at J, with 15 bases between the two ends. For the CDR3, the DNA is TGTGCCGGGTTAGGGCGGAGGTACAATGAGCAGTTCTTC. Translation gives CAGLGRRYNEQFF.

The J gene is TRBJ2-7, the V gene TRBV4-1, with a weak D call TRBD2 (6 bases). The germline gives CDR1 MGHRA, CDR2 YSYEKL. Deletions cut 1 base from V and 0 bases from J, with 13 bases between. This CDR3 contains 16 residues. Here the CDR3 DNA reads TGCGCCAGCAGCCAAGTTTGGGGGGTAAGCTCCTACGAGCAGTACTTC. Translation: CASSQVWGVSSYEQYF.

V usage is TRBV10-2 and J usage is TRBJ2-7; D is unclear. Trimming took off 1 base at V and 4 bases at J, with 8 bases between the two ends. This CDR3 contains 13 residues. The germline V gene encodes CDR1 WSHSY and CDR2 SAAADI. This CDR3 is CASSEFGAYEQYF. The CDR3 DNA is TGCGCCAGCAGTGAGTTTGGAGCTTACGAGCAGTACTTC.

The sample holds one count of this clone. The chain has TRBV28 and TRBJ1-1, with a weak D call TRBD1 (5 bases). CDR3 length equals 11 residues. Germline loops: CDR1 MDHEN, CDR2 SYDVKM. V gave up 6 bases and J gave up 10 bases, with 12 bases separating them. The CDR3 sequence: CASRDTAGAFF. The CDR3 DNA sequence: TGTGCCAGCAGGGACACCGCCGGAGCTTTCTTT.

This chain links TRBV5-1 with TRBJ2-5, with 8 bases aligning to TRBD2. Germline assignment: CDR1 SGHRS and CDR2 YFSETQ. There are 18 residues in the CDR3. V shed 0 bases and J 0 bases; nucleotides not matched to a gene: 10. CDR3 region: CASSLVIHFGGDQETQYF. The DNA for the CDR3 is TGCGCCAGCAGCTTGGTTATTCATTTCGGGGGGGACCAAGAGACCCAGTACTTC.

This clone was detected only once. The chain employs TRBV9 and TRBJ2-5; a weak D match, TRBD1 (6 bases). Germline V gene lookup returns CDR1 SGDLS and CDR2 YYNGEE. CDR3 length: 17 amino acids. Trimming stripped 3 bases from V and 5 bases from J, with 23 bases between. The CDR3 sequence is CASSGGTNLAPLETQYF. CDR3 nucleotides: TGTGCCAGCAGCGGGGGGACAAATTTGGCCCCTCTGGAGACCCAGTACTTC.

This sequence joins TRBV10-2 and TRBJ2-7, with unresolved D. V was pared by 6 bases and J by 3 bases, with 6 bases between. The CDR3 has 11 residues. Germline V gene data show CDR1 as WSHSY and CDR2 as SAAADI. The CDR3 loop is CASSLLYEQYF. The CDR3 nucleotides read TGCGCCAGCAGCTTACTCTACGAGCAGTACTTC.

The V and J genes are TRBV28 and TRBJ2-6, with D possibly being TRBD1 (6 bases). The ends were cut back, 5 bases at V and 6 bases at J, with 11 bases in the middle. The CDR3 is made up of 14 amino acids. The germline CDR1 and CDR2 sequences are MDHEN and SYDVKM. CDR3 in DNA: TGTGCCAGCAGTGACAGGTTTTTGGCCAACGTCCTGACTTTC. Translated: CASSDRFLANVLTF.

The CDR3 region has the DNA TGTGCCAGCAGCTTGGTCGGGAATTACGAGCAGTACTTC. Protein: CASSLVGNYEQYF. The chain has TRBV5-6 and TRBJ2-7; a possible D gene is TRBD2 (5 bases). Germline V lookup: CDR1 SGHDT, CDR2 YYEEEE. The CDR3 runs 13 residues. V was shortened by 0 bases and J by 4 bases, with 8 bases between the two germline ends.

CDR3 in amino acids: CASSVVGDTQYF. As DNA, the CDR3 is TGTGCCAGCAGCGTAGTCGGAGATACGCAGTATTTT. V and J are TRBV9 and TRBJ2-3, with D unresolved. The CDR3 consists of 12 residues. Germline CDR1 reads SGDLS; CDR2 reads YYNGEE. The ends were cut back, 0 bases at V and 5 bases at J, with 4 bases in the middle.

V and J are TRBV5-4 and TRBJ2-5; a possible D gene is TRBD2 (5 bases). CDR1 and CDR2 from the germline V gene are SGHNT and YYREEE (reference sequence). There are 14 residues in the CDR3. V dropped 4 bases and J dropped 3 bases, with 13 bases sitting between them. The chain's CDR3 is CASSLRTQKETQYF. In nucleotides, the CDR3 is TGTGCCAGCAGCCTAAGGACTCAAAAAGAGACCCAGTACTTC.

The chain employs TRBV5-1 and TRBJ2-1, with D perhaps TRBD2 (6 bases). From germline, CDR1 is SGHRS and CDR2 YFSETQ. V dropped 5 bases and J dropped 4 bases, with 19 bases sitting between them. This CDR3 is built from 16 residues. The CDR3 spells CASRFTAGLQYNEQFF. The CDR3 DNA follows: TGCGCCAGCAGGTTTACTGCGGGGCTTCAATACAATGAGCAGTTCTTC.

The V and J genes are TRBV5-5 and TRBJ1-1; TRBD1 might be the D (6 bases). The germline V gene encodes CDR1 SGHKS and CDR2 YYEKEE (reference sequence). The CDR3 loop spans 13 amino acids. V lost 0 bases and J 7 bases, leaving 10 bases between the germline ends. The CDR3 DNA is TGTGCCAGCAGCTTGGGCGTACAGGGTGAAGCTTTCTTT. Residues: CASSLGVQGEAFF.

The chain carries TRBV5-4 and TRBJ2-2, with TRBD2 identical over 14 bases. CDR1 SGHNT and CDR2 YYREEE come from the germline V gene (reference sequence). CDR3 length: 18 amino acids. The trim removed 4 bases at V and 2 bases at J, leaving 7 bases unmatched. The CDR3 loop reads CASSGPGTSGSNTGELFF. Here the CDR3 DNA reads TGTGCCAGCAGCGGTCCCGGGACTAGCGGGAGTAACACCGGGGAGCTGTTTTTT. Supplemented by reference TRBV5-4 and TRBJ2-2, the full variable domain reads ETGVTQSPTHLIKTRGQQVTLRCSSQSGHNTVSWYQQALGQGPQFIFQYYREEENGRGNFPPRFSGLQFPNYSSELNVNALELDDSALYLCASSGPGTSGSNTGELFFGEGSRLTVL.

This sequence joins TRBV5-6 and TRBJ1-2; 8 bases are a match to TRBD1. The CDR3 contains 12 residues. CDR1 is SGHDT and CDR2 is YYEEEE in the germline V gene. Trimming at V came to 4 bases and at J to 7 bases, leaving 3 bases not matched to a gene. The CDR3 DNA reads TGTGCCAGCAGCCCCGACAGGGGTGGCTACACCTTC. This codes for CASSPDRGGYTF.